This entry lists 30 T cell receptor beta chains sequenced from one sample in a study of T cells in Graves' hyperthyroidism and ophthalmopathy. TCR beta CDR3 regions were amplified from RNA transcripts. An initial round of RT-PCR targeting the TCR CDR3 relied on the HTBI primer set. MiXCR, run by TCRdb on the multiplex PCR reads, gives a single entry per CDR3 protein. In the table there are more than 350,000 distinct CDR3 sequences, 13% to 15% of which are singletons. Sequenced material: blood. These receptor sequences come from an older woman with Graves' ophthalmopathy.

In its sample, this clonotype was seen once. Being one base from a much bigger clone, this may be a read error. The chain combines TRBV7-9 with TRBJ1-2, with 8 bases fitting TRBD1. The CDR3 consists of 13 residues. The germline gives CDR1 SEHNR, CDR2 FQNEAQ (reference sequence). Germline trimming cut 5 bases from V and 3 bases from J; bases unmatched to any gene: 2. The CDR3 region has the DNA TGTGCCAGCAGCCCGACAGGGGACTATGGCTACACCTTC. Translating it yields CASSPTGDYGYTF.

The rearrangement links TRBV24-1 to TRBJ2-3; D uncertain. The V end was cut by 7 bases, the J end by 0 bases, with 10 bases between. Germline V gene sequence: CDR1 KGHDR, CDR2 SFDVKD. This CDR3 spans 14 amino acids. The CDR3 is CATSSLTSTDTQYF. CDR3 nucleotides: TGTGCCACCAGCTCACTAACTAGCACAGATACGCAGTATTTT.

About this clonotype: Since a much larger clone is just one base distant, this may be a read error. The V and J genes are TRBV12-3 or TRBV12-4 and TRBJ1-4; possible D gene TRBD1, 6 bases. V dropped 6 bases and J dropped 4 bases, with 15 bases sitting between them. The CDR3 runs to 15 residues. CDR3 sequence: CASSLTGPINEKLFF. CDR3 sequence (DNA): TGTGCCAGCAGCCTTACAGGGCCAATTAATGAAAAACTGTTTTTT.

This clonotype was detected many times. J is TRBJ2-1 and V is TRBV20-1; 7 nucleotides match TRBD2. CDR1 and CDR2 from the germline V gene are DFQATT and SNEGSKA (reference sequence). This CDR3 has 15 amino acids. Unmatched junction bases numbered 11, after V lost 6 bases and J lost 3 bases. The CDR3 region is CSAPPRERGYNEQFF. In DNA, the CDR3 is TGCAGTGCGCCCCCCCGGGAGCGGGGCTACAATGAGCAGTTCTTC.

This clonotype was counted at least ten times. The chain links TRBV30 to TRBJ2-1; D gene unclear. V dropped 0 bases and J dropped 3 bases, with 12 bases sitting between them. The length of the CDR3 is 15 residues. In germline, CDR1 is GTSNPN, CDR2 SVGIG (reference sequence). Here the CDR3 reads CAWSVLRLHYNEQFF. CDR3 DNA sequence: TGTGCCTGGAGTGTCCTTCGCTTGCACTACAATGAGCAGTTCTTC. The full variable domain, its missing parts supplied by reference TRBV30 and TRBJ2-1, is SQTIHQWPATLVQPVGSPLSLECTVEGTSNPNLYWYRQAAGRGLQLLFYSVGIGQISSEVPQNLSASRPQDRQFILSSKKLLLSDSGFYLCAWSVLRLHYNEQFFGPGTRLTVL.

The genes are TRBV28 and TRBJ2-1, with 7 bases aligning to TRBD2. V lost 5 bases and J lost 8; bases outside the gene matches: 15. The CDR3 loop spans 16 amino acids. Germline lookup yields CDR1 MDHEN and CDR2 SYDVKM. The CDR3 sequence: CASSPPPSGLTYEQFF. The CDR3 DNA is TGTGCCAGCAGTCCGCCCCCTAGCGGCTTGACATATGAGCAGTTCTTC.

This clonotype occurred a few times. This sequence joins TRBV7-9 and TRBJ1-4; 7 positions agree with TRBD1. CDR3 length equals 14 residues. Germline V gene sequence: CDR1 SEHNR, CDR2 FQNEAQ (reference sequence). V lost 3 bases to trimming and J lost 4 bases; unmatched junction nucleotides: 2. The CDR3 loop is CASSFSGGNEKLFF. The CDR3 bases are TGTGCCAGCAGCTTTTCAGGGGGTAATGAAAAACTGTTTTTT.

This clonotype was seen repeatedly, ten times or more. The CDR3 DNA follows: TGCGCCAGCAGTGCAGGGCAAACCACAGATACGCAGTATTTT. Its translation: CASSAGQTTDTQYF. The gene calls are TRBV5-1 and TRBJ2-3; perhaps TRBD1 as D (5 bases). This CDR3 is built from 14 residues. Trimming stripped 5 bases from V and 2 bases from J, with 12 bases between. Germline loops: CDR1 SGHRS, CDR2 YFSETQ.

In regard to this clonotype: Just one base apart from a much larger clone, this may be a read error. The CDR3 here is CASGLVPGSLRDTGICEQYF. CDR3 nucleotide sequence: TGTGCTAGTGGTTTGGTACCGGGCAGCCTACGAGATACGGGGATATGCGAGCAGTACTTC. J is TRBJ2-7 and V is TRBV12-5, with D maybe TRBD2 (5 bases). Looked up from germline, CDR1 is LGHNT and CDR2 is FRNRAP. This CDR3 is built from 20 residues. The germline V and J ends were trimmed by 0 bases and 6 bases, with 30 bases remaining between them.

This clonotype was observed many times. The chain recombines TRBV29-1 with TRBJ1-2; D ambiguous. This CDR3 region has 13 residues. Looked up from germline, CDR1 is SQVTM and CDR2 is ANQGSEA. V lost 7 bases and J 5 bases, leaving 17 bases between the germline ends. CDR3 sequence (DNA): TGCAGCGCCCAAAACCCCGGTGGATATGGCTACACCTTC. It encodes CSAQNPGGYGYTF.

This clonotype was counted a few times. V and J are TRBV20-1 and TRBJ2-1; D may be TRBD1 (6 bases). CDR3 length: 14 amino acids. Trimming removed 3 bases at V and 0 bases at J, with 9 bases between. Germline V gives CDR1 DFQATT, CDR2 SNEGSKA (reference sequence). The CDR3 is CSASLTGSYNEQFF. In nucleotides, the CDR3 is TGCAGTGCTAGCCTGACAGGCTCCTACAATGAGCAGTTCTTC.

This clonotype was seen at least ten times. V and J are TRBV6-1 and TRBJ1-5, with D hard to call. The CDR3 loop spans 15 amino acids. Deletions cut 5 bases from V and 2 bases from J, with 13 bases between. Germline values: CDR1 MNHNS, CDR2 SASEGT. The DNA of the CDR3 is TGTGCCAGCAGTTATACAGCCTGGGGCAATCAGCCCCAGCATTTT. Its translation is CASSYTAWGNQPQHF.

As for this clonotype: Here the CDR3 omits its conserved ending phenylalanine or tryptophan, so a read error is the likely source. The chain couples TRBV7-2 to TRBJ2-7; D is perhaps TRBD2 (6 bases). The CDR3 consists of 15 residues. Germline V gives CDR1 SGHTA, CDR2 FQGNSA. CDR3 nucleotide sequence: TGTGCCCGCAGCCCCGGGATAGCGGCCCCCTACGAGCAGTACTCC. It specifies CARSPGIAAPYEQYS.

This clonotype was counted ten times or more. The chain employs TRBV18 and TRBJ1-1; D is unresolved. This CDR3 contains 13 residues. Trimming left V 6 bases short and J 1 base short, with 9 bases between. CDR1 KGHSH and CDR2 LQKENI come from the germline V gene. CDR3 region: CASSRDKNTEAFF. The CDR3 DNA sequence: TGTGCCAGCTCCCGAGACAAGAACACTGAAGCTTTCTTT.

The chain couples TRBV10-3 to TRBJ2-7, with 8 bases fitting TRBD2. The length of the CDR3 is 12 residues. After removal of 10 bases from V and 2 bases from J, the junction contained 4 bases not matched to a gene. CDR1 is ENHRY and CDR2 is SYGVKD in the germline V gene. CDR3 DNA sequence: TGTGCCACAACTAGCGGCCCCTACGAGCAGTACTTC. This encodes CATTSGPYEQYF.

This chain joins TRBV3-1 and TRBJ2-7; tentative D call: TRBD2 (5 bases). V lost 2 bases, J lost 2 bases, and 13 bases lay in between. The CDR3 is 15 amino acids. CDR1 is LGHDT, CDR2 YNNKEL, per germline (reference sequence). The CDR3 DNA is TGTGCCAGCAGCCAACCCGGGATTCTAACCTACGAGCAGTACTTC. Residues: CASSQPGILTYEQYF.

In this sample, this clonotype turned up many times. V usage is TRBV20-1 and J usage is TRBJ2-5; 11 bases line up with TRBD1. In germline, CDR1 is DFQATT, CDR2 SNEGSKA (reference sequence). This CDR3 contains 13 residues. CDR3 DNA sequence: TGCAGCCGCACCGGGACAGGGGGTGAGACCCAGTACTTC. Translating gives CSRTGTGGETQYF.

The CDR3, as DNA: TGTGCCAGCAGCCAACTAGCGGGAGGGCTACTTAACGAGCAGTACTTC. This encodes CASSQLAGGLLNEQYF. This sequence joins TRBV7-9 and TRBJ2-7, with TRBD2 identical over 13 bases. Trimming at V came to 5 bases and at J to 5 bases, leaving 9 bases not matched to a gene. This CDR3 contains 16 residues. CDR1 and CDR2 (germline): SEHNR, FQNEAQ (reference sequence).

This clonotype was found many times. The CDR3 region is CSADDRGTNTGELFF. CDR3 nucleotides: TGCAGTGCTGACGACAGGGGTACGAACACCGGGGAGCTGTTTTTT. The J gene is TRBJ2-2, the V gene TRBV20-1, with 8 bases that match TRBD1. The V and J ends lost 5 bases and 0 bases, in that order; junction bases with no gene match: 5. The germline V gene encodes CDR1 DFQATT and CDR2 SNEGSKA (reference sequence). CDR3 length: 15 amino acids.

A word on this clonotype: A much more abundant neighbour one base away suggests this may be a read error. This rearrangement joins TRBV27 to TRBJ2-1; D might be TRBD2 (5 bases). The germline V gene has CDR1 MNHEY and CDR2 SMNVEV (reference sequence). This CDR3 has 13 amino acids. CDR3 in amino acids: CASSLSDSNEQSF. The CDR3 DNA follows: TGTGCCAGCAGTTTGTCGGACTCAAATGAGCAGTCCTTC.

This clonotype was seen many times. This CDR3 reads CASSPPSGFETQYF. Written as DNA, the CDR3 is TGTGCCAGCTCACCACCGTCGGGATTCGAGACCCAGTACTTC. This rearrangement joins TRBV18 to TRBJ2-5; D might be TRBD2 (5 bases). Trimming removed 0 bases from V and 5 bases from J, with 10 bases in between. The CDR3 is 14 residues long. Germline loops: CDR1 KGHSH, CDR2 LQKENI.

The gene calls are TRBV6-1 and TRBJ2-2, with D tentatively TRBD2 (5 bases). V was trimmed by 10 bases and J by 2 bases, leaving 8 bases between them. Germline values: CDR1 MNHNS, CDR2 SASEGT. The CDR3 extends over 12 amino acids. The CDR3 loop reads CATEGNTGELFF. CDR3 DNA sequence: TGTGCCACCGAGGGAAACACCGGGGAGCTGTTTTTT.

This clonotype was observed a handful of times. J is TRBJ2-7 and V is TRBV5-6; the D gene is possibly TRBD2 (5 bases). The CDR3 has 15 residues. Trimming stripped 3 bases from V and 3 bases from J, with 16 bases between. CDR1 SGHDT and CDR2 YYEEEE come from the germline V gene. For the CDR3, the DNA is TGTGCCAGCAGCTCCCTCGTCCCGGGGAGCTACGAGCAGTACTTC. Protein product: CASSSLVPGSYEQYF.

This clonotype came up a few times. The chain is built from TRBV20-1 and TRBJ1-4; D gene unclear. With 0 bases removed from V and 3 bases from J, the gap between germline ends came to 11 bases. The CDR3 runs 15 residues. The germline V gene encodes CDR1 DFQATT and CDR2 SNEGSKA (reference sequence). Here the CDR3 reads CSARDRHSSNEKLFF. CDR3 DNA sequence: TGCAGTGCTAGAGATAGGCACAGCTCTAATGAAAAACTGTTTTTT.

The chain is built from TRBV24-1 and TRBJ1-1; possibly TRBD1 for D (6 bases). The V gene's germline CDR1 is KGHDR and CDR2 SFDVKD. This CDR3 has 14 residues. The V gene lost 4 bases and the J gene lost 6 bases, with 14 bases spanning the gap. Here the CDR3 reads CATSDNRVRAEAFF. The DNA for the CDR3 is TGTGCCACCAGTGACAACAGGGTAAGGGCTGAAGCTTTCTTT.

The gene calls are TRBV6-1 and TRBJ2-3; tentatively, D is TRBD1 or TRBD2 (5 bases each). The CDR3 length is 16 residues. CDR1 and CDR2 from the germline V gene are MNHNS and SASEGT. Trimming pared 4 bases from V and 8 bases from J, leaving 22 bases between. The CDR3 spells CASSGGAGWVWVTQYF. DNA for the CDR3: TGTGCCAGCAGTGGAGGGGCAGGGTGGGTATGGGTTACGCAGTATTTT.

The sample holds many counts of this clonotype. The chain combines TRBV7-3 with TRBJ2-3; 11 nucleotides agree with TRBD2. This CDR3 has 17 residues. Germline CDR1 SGHTA, CDR2 FQGTGA. J was trimmed by 0 bases and V by 0 bases; bases with no gene match: 2. The CDR3 DNA sequence: TGTGCCAGCAGCTTAACTTTAGCGGGAGGGAGCACAGATACGCAGTATTTT. Protein: CASSLTLAGGSTDTQYF.

This clonotype was observed at least ten times. V usage is TRBV3-1 and J usage is TRBJ2-1; D call uncertain. The CDR3 is 13 residues long. Germline values: CDR1 LGHDT, CDR2 YNNKEL (reference sequence). With 4 bases removed from V and 5 bases from J, the gap between germline ends came to 9 bases. This chain's CDR3 is CASSLGWNNEQFF. In DNA, the CDR3 is TGTGCCAGCAGCCTGGGGTGGAACAATGAGCAGTTCTTC.

This clonotype has a single count. The chain joins TRBV20-1 to TRBJ2-1, with 11 bases fitting TRBD2. Germline V gene sequence: CDR1 DFQATT, CDR2 SNEGSKA (reference sequence). After removal of 3 bases from V and 8 bases from J, the junction contained 12 bases not matched to a gene. CDR3 length: 16 amino acids. CDR3: CSARTSGATFVHEQFF. DNA for the CDR3: TGCAGTGCTAGGACTAGCGGGGCAACCTTTGTCCATGAGCAGTTCTTC.

The table lists this clonotype with a few counts. DNA for the CDR3: TGCGCCAGCAGCCACCCGCGGCAGGACAGCTCCTACAATGAGCAGTTCTTC. It translates to CASSHPRQDSSYNEQFF. The rearrangement links TRBV4-1 to TRBJ2-1; TRBD1 is a possible D gene (6 bases). Germline V gene sequence: CDR1 MGHRA, CDR2 YSYEKL. The CDR3 is 17 residues long. The germline V and J ends were trimmed by 3 bases and 0 bases, with 15 bases remaining between them.